The 29 T cell receptor beta chains presented below share a single source sample, sequenced in a study of tumor-infiltrating lymphocytes in primary liver carcinoma (dated by TCRdb to 2016 to 2017). Without any cell sorting, total RNA and DNA were extracted together from 20-30 mg of bulk tissue using the AllPrep DNA/RNA mini kit. Instrument on record: Illumina HiSeq 2500. TCRbeta-specific cDNA was reverse-transcribed from 500 ng total RNA using a constant-region primer and ProtoScript II reverse transcriptase. Three nested multiplex PCR rounds, following a slightly modified ARM-PCR procedure, were used to build the TCRbeta libraries. Multiplex TRBV1-TRBV30 forward primers and a Cbeta reverse primer were used in the first two PCR rounds, each of which was run for around 10 cycles. TCRdb reworked the public reads: Q25 trimming with fastp, MiXCR clone assembly, productive beta chains retained. Rows with one shared CDR3 protein collapse into an entry with the most common genes and DNA. A total of under 200,000 distinct CDR3 sequences appear in this sample, 70% to 90% of them only once. The ten largest clones represent around 18% of the sample.

Source material: tumor tissue from primary liver carcinoma. These receptors were taken from a man aged 35 to 55 with primary liver carcinoma and hepatitis B virus infection.

A note on this clonotype: Relative to the germline gene, one junction end is altered; a read error may explain this. The V call is TRBV6-9, the J call TRBJ1-4; 7 nucleotides match TRBD1. This CDR3 has 13 amino acids. Germline V CDR1 and CDR2: MNHGY, SVAAGI. CDR3: CTSRGQRFEKLLF. CDR3 bases: TGTACCAGCAGGGGACAGCGATTCGAAAAACTGTTGTTT.

Note on this clonotype: A junction end diverges from the germline sequence, so it may reflect a read error. This chain connects TRBV5-6 to TRBJ2-7; 9 bases line up with TRBD2. Germline CDR1 and CDR2: SGHDT and YYEEEE. This CDR3 has 14 residues. The CDR3 loop is CTSRKAGGPLERYF. CDR3 DNA: TGTACCAGCAGGAAAGCGGGAGGCCCTCTCGAGCGGTACTTC.

Regarding this clonotype: A much larger clone sits a single nucleotide away, making a read error possible. The rearrangement uses TRBV5-1 and TRBJ2-7; D remains unclear. Looked up from germline, CDR1 is SGHRS and CDR2 is YFSETQ. The CDR3 spans 15 residues. The V end lost 0 bases, the J end lost 7 bases, and 17 bases lay between the germline ends. The DNA for the CDR3 is TGCGCCAGCAGCTTGGCCTTGGGCAAGGGTGGAGAGCAGTACTTC. Its protein product is CASSLALGKGGEQYF. The whole variable domain, remainder taken from reference TRBV5-1 and TRBJ2-7, is KAGVTQTPRYLIKTRGQQVTLSCSPISGHRSVSWYQQTPGQGLQFLFEYFSETQRNKGNFPGRFSGRQFSNSRSEMNVSTLELGDSALYLCASSLALGKGGEQYFGPGTRLTVT.

A word on this clonotype: The junction does not match germline at one end; this may be a read error. V usage is TRBV29-1 and J usage is TRBJ2-2; D call uncertain. The CDR3 runs 12 residues. The V gene's germline CDR1 is SQVTM and CDR2 ANQGSEA. This CDR3 reads CSVMRNSGELFF. In nucleotides, the CDR3 is TGCAGCGTTATGCGTAACAGCGGGGAGCTGTTTTTT.

Of note for this clonotype: Here the CDR3 omits its conserved ending phenylalanine or tryptophan, so a read error is the likely source. Because the CDR3's place on the DNA is in doubt, the DNA is left out and the CDR3 is given as listed by TCRdb. The chain recombines TRBV29-1 with TRBJ2-2; TRBD2 is the table's D call and was not checked against the DNA. 15 amino acids form the CDR3, both terminal residues included. Germline CDR1 reads SQVTM; CDR2 reads ANQGSEA. Here the CDR3 reads CSVGTNAANTGELFS.

The chain is built from TRBV4-3 and TRBJ2-4, with a possible D match to TRBD1 (5 bases). The CDR3 loop spans 15 amino acids. In germline, CDR1 is LGHNA, CDR2 YSLEER. Trimming removed 4 bases from V and 9 bases from J, with 19 bases in between. As DNA, the CDR3 is TGCGCCAGCAGCCTTGAGATAAGGGGCCGTGGCATTCAGTACTTC. Translation: CASSLEIRGRGIQYF.

As regards this clonotype: The junction departs from the called germline gene at one end, perhaps through a read error. The genes are TRBV29-1 and TRBJ1-1, with D maybe TRBD1 (5 bases). This CDR3 comprises 15 residues. Per the germline V gene, CDR1 is SQVTM and CDR2 is ANQGSEA. The CDR3 sequence is CSVSVGWGMNTEAFF. For the CDR3, the DNA is TGCAGCGTCTCCGTAGGGTGGGGCATGAACACTGAGGCTTTCTTT.

Notes on this clonotype: A much larger clone is a single base away; this may be a read error. CDR3 protein: CASSSDRRSASGSSYNEQFF. The CDR3 DNA reads TGCGCCAGCAGCTCCGACAGGCGATCGGCTAGCGGGAGCTCCTACAATGAGCAGTTCTTC. The chain has TRBV5-1 and TRBJ2-1; 10 nucleotides match TRBD2. With V trimmed by 3 bases and J by 0 bases, 15 bases remained unmatched. This CDR3 has 20 amino acids. The V gene's germline CDR1 is SGHRS and CDR2 YFSETQ.

The chain has TRBV4-3 and TRBJ2-1; D is unclear. CDR3 length equals 14 residues. CDR1 and CDR2 from the germline V gene are LGHNA and YSLEER. Trimming took 4 bases from V and 8 from J, leaving 15 bases between them. As DNA, the CDR3 is TGCGCCAGCAGCCTAGAGTCGCAGCAGGATGAGCAGTTCTTC. Translated: CASSLESQQDEQFF.

Concerning this clonotype: Compared with germline, one end of the junction differs, possibly owing to a read error. V and J are TRBV6-6 and TRBJ2-5, with 9 positions matching TRBD2. Germline V gene data show CDR1 as MNHNY and CDR2 as SVGAGI (reference sequence). The CDR3 runs to 16 residues. The CDR3 spells CASRDGLAGGQETQCF. Written as DNA, the CDR3 is TGTGCCAGCAGGGACGGGCTTGCGGGAGGGCAAGAGACCCAGTGCTTC.

Turning to this clonotype: One end of the junction varies from germline; a read error may be responsible. This chain links TRBV29-1 with TRBJ1-5, with D unclear. Germline CDR1 is SQVTM and CDR2 is ANQGSEA. There are 15 residues in the CDR3. Written as DNA, the CDR3 is TGCTGCGTTATTGTATGGAACTCTCCTGGACAGCCCCAGCATTTT. This gives the protein CCVIVWNSPGQPQHF.

The rearrangement links TRBV2 to TRBJ2-2; 7 bases map to TRBD2. The CDR3 is made up of 13 amino acids. The germline V gene encodes CDR1 SNHLY and CDR2 FYNNEI. The V and J ends lost 8 bases and 5 bases, in that order; junction bases with no gene match: 5. CDR3 sequence (DNA): TGTGCCAGCTCCCAGGGAGGGACCGGGGAGCTGTTTTTT. Its translation is CASSQGGTGELFF.

Details on this clonotype: Compared with germline, one end of the junction differs, possibly owing to a read error. The chain is built from TRBV29-1 and TRBJ2-6; 9 bases line up with TRBD2. The CDR3 is 18 residues long. Germline CDR1 reads SQVTM; CDR2 reads ANQGSEA. CDR3 sequence (DNA): TGCAGCGTTGGAGGGATTAGCGGGAGCCTCTCTGGGGCCAACATCCTGACTTTC. Translation gives CSVGGISGSLSGANILTF.

Points on this clonotype: The CDR3 end shows no conserved phenylalanine or tryptophan, and so a read error is likely. The rearrangement joins TRBV11-2 to TRBJ2-1; 7 nucleotides line up with TRBD2. Per germline, CDR1 SGHAT and CDR2 FQNNGV. The CDR3 is 16 amino acids. Trimming took 0 bases from V and 8 from J; bases not matched to a gene: 10. Here the CDR3 DNA reads TGTGCCAGCAGCTTAGATCAGAGACTAGCTGGCGATGAGCAGTTCTCC. Translation gives CASSLDQRLAGDEQFS.

About this clonotype itself: This likely comes from a read error, as the CDR3 has no conserved phenylalanine or tryptophan at its end. This chain joins TRBV7-9 and TRBJ1-5; no clear D gene. From germline, CDR1 is SEHNR and CDR2 FQNEAQ (reference sequence). This CDR3 comprises 12 residues. CDR3 DNA: TGTTCCAGCAGCTTAGCGGATGCGCCCCAGCATTGT. Amino acids: CSSSLADAPQHC.

Note on this clonotype: This may be a read error: a much more frequent sequence differs by one nucleotide. V usage is TRBV29-1 and J usage is TRBJ2-1; no firm D call. CDR1 is SQVTM and CDR2 is ANQGSEA in the germline V gene. V shed 6 bases and J shed 3 bases, with 9 bases lying between them. The CDR3 loop spans 12 amino acids. In DNA, the CDR3 is TGCAGCGTGAAAGGTGGCTACAATGAGCAGTTCTTC. This codes for CSVKGGYNEQFF.

A word on this clonotype: The junction differs from germline at one of its ends, possibly a read error. The chain recombines TRBV6-5 with TRBJ2-1, with a possible D match to TRBD2 (6 bases). This CDR3 is 17 amino acids long. Germline V CDR1 and CDR2: MNHEY, SVGAGI. CDR3 coding DNA: TGTGCCAGCGGTTACTCTGCGGGGTGGGTGTCCTACAATGAGCAGTTCTTC. It is translated as CASGYSAGWVSYNEQFF.

Notes on this clonotype: Because it lacks the conserved phenylalanine or tryptophan at the end, this CDR3 is likely a read error. No DNA is shown, since the ends of the CDR3 on it are uncertain; the CDR3 is the one TCRdb lists. The chain carries TRBV5-4 and TRBJ1-2. Termini included, the CDR3 measures 14 amino acids. Germline CDR1 SGHNT, CDR2 YYREEE (reference sequence). CDR3 region: CASSSDISSSSYSL.

The CDR3 is CATQDERGEQYF. The CDR3 DNA is TGTGCCACCCAGGACGAACGGGGCGAGCAGTACTTC. V usage is TRBV6-5 and J usage is TRBJ2-7, with D possibly TRBD2 on 5 matching bases. The germline CDR1 and CDR2 sequences are MNHEY and SVGAGI. The CDR3 runs to 12 residues. V was shortened by 10 bases and J by 6 bases, with 16 bases between the two germline ends.

The V call is TRBV28, the J call TRBJ1-4, with 8 bases that match TRBD1. The CDR3 covers 17 residues. Looked up from germline, CDR1 is MDHEN and CDR2 is SYDVKM. This chain's CDR3 is CVSSGRDRSATNEKLFF. The DNA for the CDR3 is TGTGTCTCCAGTGGCCGGGACAGGAGTGCAACTAATGAAAAACTGTTTTTT.

Points on this clonotype: Lacking the conserved final phenylalanine or tryptophan, this CDR3 likely reflects a read error. The genes are TRBV10-2 and TRBJ2-3, with D uncertain. V lost 4 bases and J 6 bases, leaving 8 bases between the germline ends. This CDR3 is 12 amino acids long. Germline values: CDR1 WSHSY, CDR2 SAAADI. Written as DNA, the CDR3 is TGCGCCAGCAGTGTAGACAACGATACGCAGTATTAT. This translates into CASSVDNDTQYY.

This clonotype was seen once. CDR3 in amino acids: CASSAGTANLVYTF. The CDR3 DNA is TGTGCCAGTAGCGCAGGGACGGCTAATCTCGTCTACACCTTC. This chain uses TRBV19 with TRBJ1-2; TRBD1 is a possible D gene (5 bases). Trimming removed 6 bases from V and 10 bases from J, with 21 bases in between. Germline CDR1 is LNHDA and CDR2 is SQIVND (reference sequence). The CDR3 is 14 amino acids.

A remark on this clonotype: As the CDR3 is not closed by the conserved phenylalanine or tryptophan, this likely results from a read error. It is unclear where the CDR3 begins or ends on the DNA, so no DNA is shown, and the CDR3 is as TCRdb lists it. V is TRBV29-1 and J is TRBJ2-2; the tabulated D call, TRBD2, remains unverified against the DNA. Germline V gene data show CDR1 as SQVTM and CDR2 as ANQGSEA. Ends included, the CDR3 has 15 residues. The CDR3 protein is CSVGTSAANTGKLFY.

The J gene is TRBJ1-2, the V gene TRBV5-7; a possible D gene is TRBD1 (5 bases). TRBV5-7 has ORF status, its function being uncertain. This CDR3 region has 17 residues. Trimming cost V 0 bases and J 4 bases, with 19 bases left between them. The CDR3 nucleotides read TGTGCCAGCAGCTTGGGACGGGGGATGCGCGCCCTCTATGGCTACACCTTC. Protein product: CASSLGRGMRALYGYTF.

This chain connects TRBV6-1 to TRBJ2-7, with D maybe TRBD2 (5 bases). CDR1 MNHNS and CDR2 SASEGT come from the germline V gene. V was trimmed by 4 bases and J by 3 bases, leaving 13 bases between them. The CDR3 covers 14 residues. CDR3 loop: CASSGRCRSYEQYF. CDR3 nucleotides: TGTGCCAGCAGTGGGAGGTGTAGAAGCTACGAGCAGTACTTC.

As regards this clonotype: The junction shows a germline mismatch at one end, possibly a read error. This chain's CDR3 is CTSSEGGRFQYF. Written as DNA, the CDR3 is TGTACCAGCAGCGAAGGAGGGAGATTCCAGTACTTC. The chain is built from TRBV7-8 and TRBJ2-7; maybe TRBD2 (6 bases). Germline values: CDR1 SGHVS, CDR2 FQNEAQ. CDR3 length equals 12 residues.

To note about this clonotype: The junction and the germline gene differ at one end; a read error may be behind it. This chain uses TRBV6-5 with TRBJ1-1; maybe TRBD1 (5 bases). CDR1 and CDR2 (germline): MNHEY, SVGAGI. This CDR3 has 13 residues. CDR3: CTSRSGEETEAFF. In nucleotides, the CDR3 is TGTACCAGCAGATCGGGGGAGGAGACTGAAGCTTTCTTT.

As concerns this clonotype: The junction departs from the called germline gene at one end, perhaps through a read error. The chain uses TRBV10-3 and TRBJ2-1; the match to TRBD1 covers 10 bases. Germline V CDR1 and CDR2: ENHRY, SYGVKD. This CDR3 contains 15 residues. CDR3 amino acids: CAIRTGTGAFNEHFF. The CDR3 DNA is TGTGCCATCAGAACCGGGACAGGGGCGTTCAATGAGCATTTCTTC.

Notes on this clonotype: The conserved final phenylalanine or tryptophan is absent from the CDR3, which likely points to a read error. This chain links TRBV7-8 with TRBJ2-3; D is possibly TRBD2 (6 bases). In germline, CDR1 is SGHVS, CDR2 FQNEAQ. The V end lost 5 bases, the J end lost 2 bases, and 11 bases lay between the germline ends. CDR3 length: 14 residues. The CDR3 is CASSISGNTDTQYV. In DNA form, the CDR3 reads TGTGCCAGCAGCATTAGCGGAAACACAGATACGCAGTATGTT.